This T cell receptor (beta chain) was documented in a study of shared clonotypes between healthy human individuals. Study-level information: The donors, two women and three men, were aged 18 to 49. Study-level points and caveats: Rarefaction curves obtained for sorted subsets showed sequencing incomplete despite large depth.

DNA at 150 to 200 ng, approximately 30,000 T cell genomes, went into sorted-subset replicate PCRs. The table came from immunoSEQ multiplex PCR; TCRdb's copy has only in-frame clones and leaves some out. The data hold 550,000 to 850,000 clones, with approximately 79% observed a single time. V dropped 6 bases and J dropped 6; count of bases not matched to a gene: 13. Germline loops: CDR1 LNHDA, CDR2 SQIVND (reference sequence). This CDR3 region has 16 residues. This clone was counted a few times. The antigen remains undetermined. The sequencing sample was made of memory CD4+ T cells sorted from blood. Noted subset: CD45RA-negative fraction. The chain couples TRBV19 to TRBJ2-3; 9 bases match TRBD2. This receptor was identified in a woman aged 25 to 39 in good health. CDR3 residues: CASSRRGSGSGDTQYF. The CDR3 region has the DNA TGTGCCAGTAGCCGGCGGGGTAGCGGGAGTGGCGATACGCAGTATTTT.